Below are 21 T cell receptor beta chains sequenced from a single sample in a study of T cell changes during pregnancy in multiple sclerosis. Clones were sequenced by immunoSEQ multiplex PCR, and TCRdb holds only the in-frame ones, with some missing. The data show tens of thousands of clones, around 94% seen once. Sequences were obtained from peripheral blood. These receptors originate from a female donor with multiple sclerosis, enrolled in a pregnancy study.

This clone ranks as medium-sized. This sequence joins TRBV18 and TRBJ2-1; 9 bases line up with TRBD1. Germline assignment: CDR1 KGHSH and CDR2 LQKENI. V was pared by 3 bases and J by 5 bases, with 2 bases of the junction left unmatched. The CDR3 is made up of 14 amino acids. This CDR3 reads CASSPRDRDNEQFF. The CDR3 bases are TGTGCCAGCTCACCGCGGGACAGGGACAATGAGCAGTTCTTC.

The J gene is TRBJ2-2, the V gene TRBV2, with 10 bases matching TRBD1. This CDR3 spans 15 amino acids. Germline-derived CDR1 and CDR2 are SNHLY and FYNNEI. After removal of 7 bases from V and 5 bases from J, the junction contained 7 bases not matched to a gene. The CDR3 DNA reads TGTGCCAGCATAATAGACAGGGGGCAAACCGGGGAGCTGTTTTTT. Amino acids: CASIIDRGQTGELFF.

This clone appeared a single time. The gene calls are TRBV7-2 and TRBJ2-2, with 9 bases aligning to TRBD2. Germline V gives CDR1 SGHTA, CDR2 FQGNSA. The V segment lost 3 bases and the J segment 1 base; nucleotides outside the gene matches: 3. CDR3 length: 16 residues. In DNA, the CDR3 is TGTGCCAGCAGCTTGGCTAGCGGGAAGAACACCGGGGAGCTGTTTTTT. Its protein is CASSLASGKNTGELFF.

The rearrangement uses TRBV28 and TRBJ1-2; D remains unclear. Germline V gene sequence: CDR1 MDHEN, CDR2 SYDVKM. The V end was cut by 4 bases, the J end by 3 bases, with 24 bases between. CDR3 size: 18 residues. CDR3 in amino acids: CASSSNYEALPSDYGYTF. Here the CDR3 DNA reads TGTGCCAGCAGTTCTAATTATGAGGCGCTCCCTTCGGACTATGGCTACACCTTC.

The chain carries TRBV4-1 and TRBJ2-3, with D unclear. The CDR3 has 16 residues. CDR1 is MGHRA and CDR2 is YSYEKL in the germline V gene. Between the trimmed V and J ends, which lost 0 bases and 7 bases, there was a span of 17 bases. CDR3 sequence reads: CASSQDQSLVGYTQYF. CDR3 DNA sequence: TGCGCCAGCAGCCAAGATCAAAGTCTAGTCGGGTATACGCAGTATTTT.

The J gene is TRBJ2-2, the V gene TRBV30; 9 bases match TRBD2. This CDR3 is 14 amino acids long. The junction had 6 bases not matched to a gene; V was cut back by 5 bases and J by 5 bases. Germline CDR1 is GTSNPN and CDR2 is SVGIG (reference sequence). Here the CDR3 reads CAWRRLAETGELFF. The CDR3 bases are TGTGCCTGGCGAAGACTAGCGGAGACCGGGGAGCTGTTTTTT.

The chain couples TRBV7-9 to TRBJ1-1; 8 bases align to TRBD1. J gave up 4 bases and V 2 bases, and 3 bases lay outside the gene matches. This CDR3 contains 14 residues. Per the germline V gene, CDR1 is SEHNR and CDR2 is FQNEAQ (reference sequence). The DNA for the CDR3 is TGTGCCAGCAGCTTACAGGGGGCCAGCACTGAAGCTTTCTTT. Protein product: CASSLQGASTEAFF. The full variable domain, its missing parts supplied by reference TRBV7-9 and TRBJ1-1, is DTGVSQNPRHKITKRGQNVTFRCDPISEHNRLYWYRQTLGQGPEFLTYFQNEAQLEKSRLLSDRFSAERPKGSFSTLEIQRTEQGDSAMYLCASSLQGASTEAFFGQGTRLTVV.

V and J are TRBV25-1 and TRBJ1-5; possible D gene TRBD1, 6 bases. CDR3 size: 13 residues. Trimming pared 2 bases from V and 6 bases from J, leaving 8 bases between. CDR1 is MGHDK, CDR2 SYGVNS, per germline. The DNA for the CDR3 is TGTGCCAGCAGTGAACAGGGGACTCAGCCCCAGCATTTT. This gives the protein CASSEQGTQPQHF. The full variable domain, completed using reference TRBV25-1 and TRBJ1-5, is EADIYQTPRYLVIGTGKKITLECSQTMGHDKMYWYQQDPGMELHLIHYSYGVNSTEKGDLSSESTVSRIRTEHFPLTLESARPSHTSQYLCASSEQGTQPQHFGDGTRLSIL.

The CDR3: CASSVKPGLAQETQYF. CDR3 bases: TGTGCCAGCAGCGTCAAACCGGGACTAGCACAAGAGACCCAGTACTTC. The chain has TRBV9 and TRBJ2-5; 9 bases fit TRBD2. CDR3 length: 16 residues. The trim removed 2 bases at V and 2 bases at J, leaving 7 bases unmatched. Germline CDR1 reads SGDLS; CDR2 reads YYNGEE.

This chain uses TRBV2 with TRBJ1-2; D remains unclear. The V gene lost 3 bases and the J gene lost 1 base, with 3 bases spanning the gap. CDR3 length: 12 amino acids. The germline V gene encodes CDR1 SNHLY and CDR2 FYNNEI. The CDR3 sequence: CASSEGNYGYTF. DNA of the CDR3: TGTGCCAGCAGTGAGGGTAACTATGGCTACACCTTC.

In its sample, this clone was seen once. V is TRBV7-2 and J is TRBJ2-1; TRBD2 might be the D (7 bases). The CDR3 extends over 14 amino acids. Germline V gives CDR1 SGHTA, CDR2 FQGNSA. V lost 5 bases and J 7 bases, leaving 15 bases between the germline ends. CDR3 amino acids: CASSRGGSGNEQFF. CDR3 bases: TGTGCCAGCAGCCGCGGGGGCTCGGGAAATGAGCAGTTCTTC.

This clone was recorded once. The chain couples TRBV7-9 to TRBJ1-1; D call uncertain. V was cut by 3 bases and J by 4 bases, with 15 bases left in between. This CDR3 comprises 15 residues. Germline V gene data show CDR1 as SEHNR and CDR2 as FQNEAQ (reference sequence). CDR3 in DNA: TGTGCCAGCAGCTTGGGGTCGGGGTGGTCCACTGAAGCTTTCTTT. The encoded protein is CASSLGSGWSTEAFF.

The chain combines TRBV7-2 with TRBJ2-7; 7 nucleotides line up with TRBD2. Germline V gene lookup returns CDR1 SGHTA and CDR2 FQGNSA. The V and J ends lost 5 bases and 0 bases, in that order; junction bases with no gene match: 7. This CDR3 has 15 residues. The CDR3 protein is CASSLLAASSYEQYF. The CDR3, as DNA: TGTGCCAGCAGCCTGCTAGCGGCTAGCTCCTACGAGCAGTACTTC.

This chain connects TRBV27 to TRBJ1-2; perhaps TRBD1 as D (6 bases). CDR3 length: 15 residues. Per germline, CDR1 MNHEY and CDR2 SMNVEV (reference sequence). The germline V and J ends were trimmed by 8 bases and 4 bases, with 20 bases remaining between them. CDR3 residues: CASSSTGRIPYGYTF. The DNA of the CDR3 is TGTGCCAGCTCATCGACAGGCCGAATACCCTATGGCTACACCTTC.

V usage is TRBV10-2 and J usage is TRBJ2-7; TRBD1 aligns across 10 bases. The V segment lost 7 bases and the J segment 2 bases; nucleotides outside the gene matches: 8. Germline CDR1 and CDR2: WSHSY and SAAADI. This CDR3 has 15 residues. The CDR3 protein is CASNSGTGAAYEQYF. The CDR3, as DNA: TGCGCCAGCAACTCCGGGACAGGGGCCGCCTACGAGCAGTACTTC.

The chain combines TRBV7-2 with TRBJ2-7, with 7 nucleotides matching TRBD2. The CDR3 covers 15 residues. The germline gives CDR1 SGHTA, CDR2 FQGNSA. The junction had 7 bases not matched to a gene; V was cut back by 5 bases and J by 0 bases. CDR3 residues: CASSRDYQYSYEQYF. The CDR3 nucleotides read TGTGCCAGCAGCCGGGACTACCAATACTCCTACGAGCAGTACTTC.

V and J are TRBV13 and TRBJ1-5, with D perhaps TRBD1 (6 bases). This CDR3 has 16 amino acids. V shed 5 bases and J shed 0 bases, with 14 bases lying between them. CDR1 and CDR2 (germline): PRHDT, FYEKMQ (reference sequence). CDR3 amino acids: CASSPGTPYSNQPQHF. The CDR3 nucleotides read TGTGCCAGCAGCCCCGGGACACCTTATAGCAATCAGCCCCAGCATTTT.

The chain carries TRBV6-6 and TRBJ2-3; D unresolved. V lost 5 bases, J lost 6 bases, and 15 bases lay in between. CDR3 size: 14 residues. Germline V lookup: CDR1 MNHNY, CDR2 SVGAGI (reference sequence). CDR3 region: CASSRASSLDTQYF. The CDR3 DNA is TGTGCCAGCAGTCGAGCCTCTTCACTGGATACGCAGTATTTT.

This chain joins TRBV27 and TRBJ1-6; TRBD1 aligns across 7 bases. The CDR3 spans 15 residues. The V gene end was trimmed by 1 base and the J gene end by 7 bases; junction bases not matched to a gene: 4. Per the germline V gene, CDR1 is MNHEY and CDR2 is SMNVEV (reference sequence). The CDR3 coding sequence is TGTGCCAGCAGTTTATGGGACAGTACCAATTCACCCCTCCACTTT. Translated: CASSLWDSTNSPLHF.

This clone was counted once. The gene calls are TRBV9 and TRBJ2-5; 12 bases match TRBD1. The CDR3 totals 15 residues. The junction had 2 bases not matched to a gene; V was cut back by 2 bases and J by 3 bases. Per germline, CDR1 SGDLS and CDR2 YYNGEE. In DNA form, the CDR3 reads TGTGCCAGCAGCGTGGGACAGGGGGCAAAAGAGACCCAGTACTTC. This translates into CASSVGQGAKETQYF.

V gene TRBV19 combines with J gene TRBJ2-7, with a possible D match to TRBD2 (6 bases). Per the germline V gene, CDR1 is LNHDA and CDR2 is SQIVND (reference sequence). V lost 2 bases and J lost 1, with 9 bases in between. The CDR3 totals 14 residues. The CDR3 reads CASSIREPSYEQYF. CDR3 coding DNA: TGTGCCAGTAGTATACGGGAGCCTTCCTACGAGCAGTACTTC.